Sequencing of this T cell receptor (beta chain) was carried out in a study of blood T cell repertoires in COVID-19. About the research overall: Donors in the United States, Italy and Spain gave samples during acute or convalescent COVID-19. In each case, the material was cDNA or gDNA derived from T cells, B-cell-depleted T cells, or PBMCs.

Original methodology: Reference gene primers were amplified, and this amplification served to estimate nucleated cell counts. Assay: immunoSEQ multiplex PCR; the TCRdb copy retains only in-frame clones and omits some. The V and J calls and the clone size are those of that table, but D and trimming were determined from the DNA. The sample lists about 98,000 clones, about 84% occurring once. CDR3 size: 13 residues. Trimming took off 6 bases at V and 1 base at J, with 9 bases between the two ends. Germline V gene lookup returns CDR1 SNHLY and CDR2 FYNNEI. The receptor comes from a woman aged 80 or over with acute or convalescent COVID-19. The chain has TRBV2 and TRBJ1-2; TRBD1 is a possible D gene (5 bases). What was sequenced was peripheral blood. This chain's CDR3 is CASRQGLNYGYTF. In DNA, the CDR3 is TGTGCCAGCAGGCAGGGTCTTAACTATGGCTACACCTTC.